This record covers a single T cell receptor beta chain. In this sample, this clonotype turned up many times. Its antigen remains unidentified. No base quality values were provided; no much bigger clone lies one nucleotide off. TCR libraries were constructed from approximately 360 ng RNA using the Immunoverse kit, and molecular barcoded adaptors covering alpha/delta and beta/gamma chains were employed. TCR library preparation used the same RNA that went into transcriptome sequencing. TCR libraries were sequenced on an Illumina HiSeq 4000 with 2 x 150 cycles. The authors' pipeline ran thus. MiXCR aligned TCR reads to human V, D, J and C references and assembled the aligned reads into CDR3 clonotypes, with quality filtering and error correction included. The tcR package in R was used for analysis of clonotype counts and gene usage diversity. For inspection of raw mapping reads, RNA-seq reads were mapped by STAR aligner version 2.5.3a onto GRCh37 of the human genome. IR-seq fastq files were randomly downsampled with Seqtk 1.3 to test the effect of sequencing depth on detected clonotypes. The raw public data were reprocessed by TCRdb itself: fastp quality trimming at Q25, MiXCR clonotype calling, in-frame beta chains only. Rows merge per CDR3 protein into single entries with the most common DNA and genes. TCRdb, not the authors, supplied the V and J calls. The table for this sample lists approximately 62,000 distinct CDR3 sequences; approximately 18% of them were counted only once. The ten largest make up roughly a tenth of the sample.

Each patient had bone marrow sampled at the time of active disease. Ficoll-Hypaque density gradient centrifugation was used to isolate the bone marrow mononuclear cells. Myeloma plasma cells were removed and CD138-negative cells were obtained by negative selection following labeling with CD138 magnetic microbeads on a MACS separator. Flow cytometry with CD138 antibodies on an Attune NxT was used to check how pure the isolated cells were. Total RNA was extracted using TRIzol reagent and was quantified on a NanoDrop spectrophotometer. Paired RNA-seq and IR-seq were performed on each patient's CD138-negative bone marrow sample. The sample belongs to a study of read filtering for tumor transcriptome and immune sequencing (dated by TCRdb to between 2020 and 2021). Broadly, across the study: The cohort consisted of 17 to 20 male and around 14 female patients, with a mean age of about 64 years and an age range of roughly 45 to 85. By revised international staging, eight or nine patients were R-ISS I, about 16 were R-ISS II and about 7 were R-ISS III. After DNase treatment, whole-transcriptome libraries were prepared using the TruSeq RNA Access Library Prep Kit. Per sample, about 3.5 to 10.27 million TCR-region mapped reads were obtained with IR-seq, compared with only about 85 to 1,400 with RNA-seq. Using the same bone marrow samples, the study ran both targeted immune repertoire sequencing and bulk whole-transcriptome sequencing and then compared the TCR repertoires from each method. A main aim was a read-filtering strategy for immune repertoire data, specifically whether clonotypes supported by a single read should be removed. Study-level results and caveats: The sorted CD138-negative fraction was a mixed bone marrow immune population, not purified T cells. IR-seq captured clonotypes at much higher depth and more reliably than RNA-seq, and smaller IR-seq throughput sufficed to identify most shared clonotypes. Single-read clonotypes made up 80% to 85% of clonotypes but approximately 3.5% of total reads in IR-seq, and just under 75% of clonotypes and approximately 48% of reads in RNA-seq. The correlation between IR-seq and RNA-seq shared clonotype proportions was increased by removal of single-read clonotypes.

The CDR3 holds 16 amino acids from the cysteine to the phenylalanine. Here the CDR3 DNA is all that survives: 48 bases in frame from base 1. Via the germline V gene (reference sequence), CDR1 is LGHDT and CDR2 YNNKEL. V is pared back by 1 base and J by 3 bases, with 15 bases lying between the germline termini. What was sequenced was a population of CD138-negative cells sorted from bone marrow. The sample's cell subset or site label, decoded: bone marrow mononuclear cells depleted of CD138+ plasma/myeloma cells by negative magnetic selection. The chain uses TRBV3-1 and TRBJ1-1; no D gene can be assigned with confidence. This TCR was recovered from a donor aged 40 or over with multiple myeloma. The DNA sequence is given as TGTGCCAGCAGCCAAGTACGGGCGATGAGTGACACTGAAGCTTTCTTT. It specifies CASSQVRAMSDTEAFF.